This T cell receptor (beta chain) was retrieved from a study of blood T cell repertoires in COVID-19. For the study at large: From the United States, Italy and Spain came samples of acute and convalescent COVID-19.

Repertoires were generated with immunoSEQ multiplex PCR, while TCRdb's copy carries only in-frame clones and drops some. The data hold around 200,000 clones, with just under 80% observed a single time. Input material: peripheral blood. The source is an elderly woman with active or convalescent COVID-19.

CDR3 DNA sequence: TGTGCCAGCAGCACAAGACAGGGTAGGTACGCTGAAGCTTTCTTT. Translation gives CASSTRQGRYAEAFF. The chain links TRBV11-2 to TRBJ1-1; TRBD1 matches 7 bases. V dropped 5 bases and J dropped 6; count of bases not matched to a gene: 12. Germline assignment: CDR1 SGHAT and CDR2 FQNNGV. This CDR3 region has 15 residues.